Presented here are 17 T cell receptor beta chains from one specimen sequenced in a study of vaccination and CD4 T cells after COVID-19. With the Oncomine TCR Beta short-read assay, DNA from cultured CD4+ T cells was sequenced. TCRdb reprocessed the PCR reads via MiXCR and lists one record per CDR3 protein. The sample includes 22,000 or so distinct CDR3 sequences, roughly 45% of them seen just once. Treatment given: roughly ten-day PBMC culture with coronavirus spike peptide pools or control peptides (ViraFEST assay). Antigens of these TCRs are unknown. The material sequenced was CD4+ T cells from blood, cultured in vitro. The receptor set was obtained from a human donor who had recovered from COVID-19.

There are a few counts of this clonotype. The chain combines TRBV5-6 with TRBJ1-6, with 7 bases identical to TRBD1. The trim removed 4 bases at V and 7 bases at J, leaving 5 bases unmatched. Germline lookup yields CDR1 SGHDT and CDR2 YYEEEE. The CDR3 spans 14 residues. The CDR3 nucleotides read TGTGCCAGCAGCCACAAACAGGGGAATTCACCCCTCCACTTT. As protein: CASSHKQGNSPLHF.

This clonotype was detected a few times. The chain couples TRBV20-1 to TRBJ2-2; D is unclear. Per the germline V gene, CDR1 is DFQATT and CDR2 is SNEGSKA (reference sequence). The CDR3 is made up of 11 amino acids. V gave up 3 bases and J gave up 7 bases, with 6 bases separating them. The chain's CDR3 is CSASENGELFF. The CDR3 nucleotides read TGCAGTGCTAGCGAGAACGGGGAGCTGTTTTTT.

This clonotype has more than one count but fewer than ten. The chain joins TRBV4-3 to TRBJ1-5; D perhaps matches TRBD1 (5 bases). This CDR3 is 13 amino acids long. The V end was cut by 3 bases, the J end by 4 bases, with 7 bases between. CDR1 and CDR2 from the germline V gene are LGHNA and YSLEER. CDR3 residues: CASSQGDNQPQHF. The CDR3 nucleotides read TGCGCCAGCAGCCAGGGGGATAATCAGCCCCAGCATTTT.

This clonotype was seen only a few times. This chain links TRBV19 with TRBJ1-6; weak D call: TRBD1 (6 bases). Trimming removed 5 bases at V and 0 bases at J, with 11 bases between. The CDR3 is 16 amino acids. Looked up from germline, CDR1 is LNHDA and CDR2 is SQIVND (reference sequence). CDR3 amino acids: CASSPRTASYNSPLHF. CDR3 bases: TGTGCCAGTAGTCCCAGGACAGCCTCCTATAATTCACCCCTCCACTTT.

CDR3 sequence reads: CAWRDRPKEKLFF. For the CDR3, the DNA is TGTGCCTGGAGGGACAGGCCGAAGGAAAAACTGTTTTTT. The chain links TRBV30 to TRBJ1-4; 7 nucleotides align to TRBD1. The CDR3 covers 13 residues. The V gene's germline CDR1 is GTSNPN and CDR2 SVGIG (reference sequence). Trimming took 3 bases from V and 8 from J; bases not matched to a gene: 6.

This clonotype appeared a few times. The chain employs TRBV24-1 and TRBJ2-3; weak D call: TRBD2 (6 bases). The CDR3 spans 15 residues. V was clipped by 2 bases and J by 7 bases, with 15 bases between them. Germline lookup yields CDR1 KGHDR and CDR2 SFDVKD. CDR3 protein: CATSDSRRGQNTQYF. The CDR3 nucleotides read TGTGCCACCAGTGATTCTCGGCGGGGTCAGAATACGCAGTATTTT.

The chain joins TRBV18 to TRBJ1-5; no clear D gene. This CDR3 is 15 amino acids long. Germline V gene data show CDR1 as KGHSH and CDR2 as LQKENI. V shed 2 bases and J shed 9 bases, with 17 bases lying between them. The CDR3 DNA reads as TGTGCCAGCTCACCAGCCGACGGCCGTGGCGCGCCCCAGCATTTT. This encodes CASSPADGRGAPQHF.

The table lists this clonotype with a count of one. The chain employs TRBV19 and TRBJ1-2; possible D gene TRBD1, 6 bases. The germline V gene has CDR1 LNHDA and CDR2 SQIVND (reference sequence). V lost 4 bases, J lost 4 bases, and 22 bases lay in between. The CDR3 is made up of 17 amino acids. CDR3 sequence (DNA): TGTGCCAGTAGTACAGGGGCCGGTGAACGTTCTGGCTATGGCTACACCTTC. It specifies CASSTGAGERSGYGYTF.

CDR3 sequence reads: CASSLGGLAGSYEQYF. The CDR3 DNA reads as TGTGCCAGCAGCTTGGGGGGACTAGCGGGCTCCTACGAGCAGTACTTC. This rearrangement joins TRBV5-4 to TRBJ2-7; 12 bases align to TRBD2. CDR1 SGHNT and CDR2 YYREEE come from the germline V gene (reference sequence). The CDR3 totals 16 residues. After removal of 0 bases from V and 0 bases from J, the junction contained 1 base not matched to a gene.

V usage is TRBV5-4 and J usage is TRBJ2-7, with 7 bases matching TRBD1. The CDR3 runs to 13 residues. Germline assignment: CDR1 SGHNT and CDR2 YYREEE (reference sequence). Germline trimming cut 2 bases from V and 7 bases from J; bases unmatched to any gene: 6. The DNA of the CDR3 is TGTGCCAGCAGCTTACAACAACAGGGGGAGCAGTACTTC. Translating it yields CASSLQQQGEQYF.

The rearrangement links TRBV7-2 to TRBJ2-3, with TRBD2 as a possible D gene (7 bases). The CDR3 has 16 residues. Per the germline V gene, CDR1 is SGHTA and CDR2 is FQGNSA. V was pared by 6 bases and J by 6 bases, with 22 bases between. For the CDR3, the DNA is TGTGCCAGCAGTCGCGGGAGTAGGGGGTCGGGGGATACGCAGTATTTT. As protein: CASSRGSRGSGDTQYF. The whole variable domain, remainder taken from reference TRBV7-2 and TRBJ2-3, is GAGVSQSPSNKVTEKGKDVELRCDPISGHTALYWYRQSLGQGLEFLIYFQGNSAPDKSGLPSDRFSAERTGGSVSTLTIQRTQQEDSAVYLCASSRGSRGSGDTQYFGPGTRLTVL.

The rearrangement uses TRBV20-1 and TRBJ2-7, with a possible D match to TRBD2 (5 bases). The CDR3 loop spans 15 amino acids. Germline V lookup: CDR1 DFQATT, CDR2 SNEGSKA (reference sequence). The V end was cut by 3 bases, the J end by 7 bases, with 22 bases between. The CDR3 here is CSARAGNPKIGEQYF. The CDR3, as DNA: TGCAGTGCTAGGGCCGGGAACCCCAAAATCGGGGAGCAGTACTTC.

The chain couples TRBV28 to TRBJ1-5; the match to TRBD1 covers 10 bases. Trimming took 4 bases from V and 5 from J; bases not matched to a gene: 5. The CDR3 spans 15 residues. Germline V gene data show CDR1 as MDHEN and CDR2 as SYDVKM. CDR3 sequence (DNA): TGTGCCAGCAGTTACCAGACAGGGGGCGATCAGCCCCAGCATTTT. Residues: CASSYQTGGDQPQHF.

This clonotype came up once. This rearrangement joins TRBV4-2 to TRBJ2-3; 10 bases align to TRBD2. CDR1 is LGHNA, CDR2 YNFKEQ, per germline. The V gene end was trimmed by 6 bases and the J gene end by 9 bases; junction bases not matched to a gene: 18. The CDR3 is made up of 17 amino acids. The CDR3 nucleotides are TGTGCCAGCAGTCGGACTAGCGGTGGCACGGGAGAAGTGACGCAGTATTTT. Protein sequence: CASSRTSGGTGEVTQYF.

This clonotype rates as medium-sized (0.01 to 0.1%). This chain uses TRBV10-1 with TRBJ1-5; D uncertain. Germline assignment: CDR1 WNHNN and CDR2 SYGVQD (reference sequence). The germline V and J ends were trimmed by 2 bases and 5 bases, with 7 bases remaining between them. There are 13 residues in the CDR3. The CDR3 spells CASSETLDQPQHF. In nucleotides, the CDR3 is TGCGCCAGCAGTGAGACGTTGGATCAGCCCCAGCATTTT.

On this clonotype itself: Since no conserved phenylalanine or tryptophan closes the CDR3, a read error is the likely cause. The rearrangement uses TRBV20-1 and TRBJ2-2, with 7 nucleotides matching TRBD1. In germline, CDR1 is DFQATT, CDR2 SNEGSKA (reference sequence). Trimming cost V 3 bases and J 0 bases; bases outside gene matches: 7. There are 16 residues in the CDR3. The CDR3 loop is CSARPIGTANTGELFY. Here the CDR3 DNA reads TGCAGTGCTAGGCCCATAGGGACAGCGAACACCGGGGAGCTGTTTTAT.

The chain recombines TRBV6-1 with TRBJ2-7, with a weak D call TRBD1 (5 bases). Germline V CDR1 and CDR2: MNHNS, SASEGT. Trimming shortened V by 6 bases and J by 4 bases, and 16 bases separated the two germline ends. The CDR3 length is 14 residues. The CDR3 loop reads CASSRSPRQYEQYF. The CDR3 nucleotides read TGTGCCAGCAGCCGATCCCCCCGACAGTACGAGCAGTACTTC.